This T cell receptor (beta chain) was observed in a study of cytomegalovirus exposure and HLA in healthy donors. Germline lookup yields CDR1 MNHNS and CDR2 SASEGT. CDR3 length: 13 amino acids. Between the trimmed V and J ends, which lost 6 bases and 3 bases, there was a span of 12 bases. This clone is a singleton in its sample. The antigen is not known. The method was immunoSEQ multiplex PCR; TCRdb's version includes in-frame clones alone and lacks a portion of them. The sample holds about 140,000 clones; about 86% are singletons and the top ten take nearly 3%. Whole-study results and caveats: A classifier reportedly called cytomegalovirus status with high sensitivity and specificity. In the 120 validation repertoires, a later analysis found that first-cohort TCR clusters tended to co-occur.

Sequencing input: PBMCs. This sequence originates from a man between 18 and 35 years old in good health and CMV-seronegative. The chain has TRBV6-1 and TRBJ2-7; TRBD2 is a possible D gene (6 bases). The CDR3 is CASSPRDFYEQYF. In nucleotides, the CDR3 is TGTGCCAGCAGCCCTCGGGACTTCTACGAGCAGTACTTC.